These 15 T cell receptor beta chains originate from one sample sequenced in a study of T cells in Graves' hyperthyroidism and ophthalmopathy. Amplified TCR beta CDR3 regions came from RNA transcripts. Using the HTBI primer set, a first-round RT-PCR was run on the TCR CDR3. TCRdb used MiXCR to reprocess the multiplex PCR reads, holding one entry per CDR3 protein. The data show 300,000 to 400,000 distinct CDR3 sequences, roughly 20% seen once. Sequenced material: blood. The origin of the receptors is a woman aged 50 to 60 with Graves' hyperthyroidism.

A word on this clonotype: A much larger clone differs by one base, so this may be a read error. The chain employs TRBV2 and TRBJ2-5; D assignment may be TRBD1 or TRBD2 (7 bases each). Near its end, the DNA agrees better with TRBJ2-1, so the J call may be wrong. The germline V gene has CDR1 SNHLY and CDR2 FYNNEI. The CDR3 sequence is 14 residues long. The CDR3 protein is CASSYRQGGETQFF. The CDR3 DNA follows: TGTGCCAGCAGTTATCGACAGGGAGGGGAGACCCAGTTCTTC.

This clonotype has more than one count but fewer than ten. V usage is TRBV5-1 and J usage is TRBJ2-3, with 7 bases lining up with TRBD1. The J segment lost 0 bases and the V segment lost 7 bases, leaving 5 bases of the junction unmatched. This CDR3 has 14 amino acids. Germline CDR1 reads SGHRS; CDR2 reads YFSETQ. CDR3 amino acids: CASALGQSTDTQYF. The CDR3 DNA sequence: TGCGCCAGCGCCCTGGGACAGAGCACAGATACGCAGTATTTT.

This clonotype turned up a few times. This chain's CDR3 is CASSLVDSGWETQYF. CDR3 sequence (DNA): TGTGCCAGCAGTTTGGTGGACTCCGGTTGGGAGACCCAGTACTTC. The chain is built from TRBV12-3 or TRBV12-4 and TRBJ2-5, with a weak D call TRBD2 (5 bases). The CDR3 loop spans 15 amino acids. Deletions cut 3 bases from V and 5 bases from J, with 16 bases between.

This clonotype was counted between two and nine times. This rearrangement joins TRBV13 to TRBJ1-4; D is possibly TRBD1 (6 bases). V lost 6 bases and J 7 bases, leaving 18 bases between the germline ends. Germline CDR1 is PRHDT and CDR2 is FYEKMQ (reference sequence). The CDR3 has 15 residues. The CDR3 sequence: CASSSPTGLGEKLFF. In DNA form, the CDR3 reads TGTGCCAGCAGTTCCCCGACAGGACTCGGTGAAAAACTGTTTTTT.

This clonotype appeared a few times. The chain combines TRBV7-3 with TRBJ2-3; D not certain. The CDR3 extends over 13 amino acids. Deletions cut 4 bases from V and 4 bases from J, with 9 bases between. Germline loops: CDR1 SGHTA, CDR2 FQGTGA. The CDR3 sequence: CASSSGSPDTQYF. DNA of the CDR3: TGTGCCAGCAGCTCCGGGTCCCCAGATACGCAGTATTTT. Looking up the rest from reference TRBV7-3 and TRBJ2-3 gives the full variable domain: GAGVSQTPSNKVTEKGKYVELRCDPISGHTALYWYRQSLGQGPEFLIYFQGTGAADDSGLPNDRFFAVRPEGSVSTLKIQRTERGDSAVYLCASSSGSPDTQYFGPGTRLTVL.

The J gene is TRBJ1-1, the V gene TRBV16; TRBD1 might be the D (5 bases). Germline V gene data show CDR1 as KGHSY and CDR2 as FQNENV. V lost 2 bases and J 1 base, leaving 8 bases between the germline ends. The CDR3 runs 14 residues. CDR3 in DNA: TGTGCCAGCAGCCAAGGGGCAGGGAACACTGAAGCTTTCTTT. Amino acid sequence: CASSQGAGNTEAFF.

This clonotype has at least ten counts. The genes are TRBV11-2 and TRBJ2-7; TRBD1 is a possible D gene (5 bases). The germline CDR1 and CDR2 sequences are SGHAT and FQNNGV. The CDR3 extends over 15 amino acids. V was cut by 4 bases and J by 3 bases, with 16 bases left in between. CDR3 coding DNA: TGTGCCAGCAGCTCGCCCCGAAAGGGGATCTACGAGCAGTACGTC. This gives the protein CASSSPRKGIYEQYV.

This chain links TRBV24-1 with TRBJ1-4; TRBD1 aligns across 9 bases. Looked up from germline, CDR1 is KGHDR and CDR2 is SFDVKD. The CDR3 spans 13 residues. With 9 bases clipped from V and 7 bases from J, the junction kept 5 bases outside the gene matches. CDR3 residues: CATRDRECEKLFF. The CDR3 coding sequence is TGTGCCACCCGGGACAGGGAATGTGAAAAACTGTTTTTT.

This clonotype turned up a few times. This sequence joins TRBV6-1 and TRBJ2-2; the match to TRBD2 covers 11 bases. This CDR3 is built from 17 residues. The V gene's germline CDR1 is MNHNS and CDR2 SASEGT. Trimming took 2 bases from V and 5 from J; bases not matched to a gene: 7. The CDR3 DNA is TGTGCCAGCAGTGAAATTAGCGGGGGGGCGTGGACCGGGGAGCTGTTTTTT. Encoded protein: CASSEISGGAWTGELFF.

This clonotype was picked up a small number of times. The CDR3 loop is CASSYLGQGENTGELFF. DNA for the CDR3: TGTGCCAGCAGTTACCTTGGACAGGGCGAGAACACCGGGGAGCTGTTTTTT. The chain recombines TRBV6-2 or TRBV6-3 with TRBJ2-2; TRBD1 aligns across 8 bases. V shed 2 bases, J shed 1 base, and the junction held 6 bases outside the gene matches. Germline CDR1 MNHEY, CDR2 SVGEGT. The CDR3 runs to 17 residues.

This chain links TRBV25-1 with TRBJ1-1, with 7 bases identical to TRBD1. V shed 6 bases and J 3 bases; nucleotides not matched to a gene: 4. Germline V gene sequence: CDR1 MGHDK, CDR2 SYGVNS. The CDR3 has 13 residues. The CDR3 nucleotides read TGTGCCAGCAGATCTCAGGGGGACACTGAAGCTTTCTTT. This encodes CASRSQGDTEAFF.

This clonotype was seen repeatedly, ten times or more. The chain's CDR3 is CASSPGQGGTKTQYF. CDR3 nucleotides: TGTGCCAGCAGCCCGGGACAGGGGGGAACAAAGACCCAGTACTTC. The rearrangement uses TRBV11-2 and TRBJ2-5, with 11 nucleotides matching TRBD1. The V and J ends lost 5 bases and 6 bases, in that order; junction bases with no gene match: 8. CDR1 and CDR2 from the germline V gene are SGHAT and FQNNGV. The CDR3 is 15 amino acids. The whole variable domain, filled in from reference TRBV11-2 and TRBJ2-5, reads EAGVAQSPRYKIIEKRQSVAFWCNPISGHATLYWYQQILGQGPKLLIQFQNNGVVDDSQLPKDRFSAERLKGVDSTLKIQPAKLEDSAVYLCASSPGQGGTKTQYFGPGTRLLVL.

The chain recombines TRBV6-1 with TRBJ2-1; TRBD2 is a possible D gene (5 bases). CDR3 length equals 11 residues. Trimming shortened V by 11 bases and J by 11 bases, and 16 bases separated the two germline ends. The germline V gene has CDR1 MNHNS and CDR2 SASEGT. The CDR3 loop reads CASCPGEKQFF. The DNA of the CDR3 is TGTGCCTCCTGCCCCGGGGAAAAGCAGTTCTTC.

This clonotype occurred many times. The J gene is TRBJ1-2, the V gene TRBV30; a weak D match, TRBD1 (5 bases). The CDR3 is 13 amino acids. The germline CDR1 and CDR2 sequences are GTSNPN and SVGIG (reference sequence). Trimming removed 2 bases from V and 2 bases from J, with 9 bases in between. This CDR3 reads CAWSRGANYGYTF. The CDR3, as DNA: TGTGCCTGGAGTAGGGGAGCGAACTATGGCTACACCTTC.

In its sample, this clonotype was seen a few times. This chain links TRBV30 with TRBJ2-1, with TRBD2 matching 13 bases. Germline assignment: CDR1 GTSNPN and CDR2 SVGIG (reference sequence). The CDR3 length is 15 residues. Losses at the gene ends were 0 bases for V and 8 bases for J; bases not matched to a gene: 4. CDR3 protein: CAWSVGGLAGDEQFF. The CDR3, as DNA: TGTGCCTGGAGTGTAGGAGGACTAGCGGGGGATGAGCAGTTCTTC. Combining the CDR3 with reference TRBV30 and TRBJ2-1 gives the whole variable domain SQTIHQWPATLVQPVGSPLSLECTVEGTSNPNLYWYRQAAGRGLQLLFYSVGIGQISSEVPQNLSASRPQDRQFILSSKKLLLSDSGFYLCAWSVGGLAGDEQFFGPGTRLTVL.